These T cell receptor beta chains were read from a single sample in a study of control samples from healthy donors and cancer patients. The data were produced by immunoSEQ multiplex PCR, yet TCRdb's version contains in-frame clones alone and is incomplete. The data show approximately 82,000 clones, approximately 89% seen once. What was sequenced was blood. Receptor source: a man aged 45-65 years in good health. CDR3s include the opening cysteine and the closing phenylalanine or tryptophan. Fields, in order: CDR3 length, clone size, D gene, V gene, J gene, CDR3 DNA, CDR3 protein. The D gene is left open where the match is weak. The size entry is marked missing in some rows and otherwise reads once, few, many or a size class.

>14|-|-|TRBV19|TRBJ1-2
TGTGCCAGTAGTACCACAGGGACGGTATATGGCTACACCTTC
CASSTTGTVYGYTF
>15|-|TRBD2|TRBV6-5|TRBJ2-2
TGTGCCAGCACCCCGAGCGGGAGGGTCACCGGGGAGCTGTTTTTT
CASTPSGRVTGELFF
>17|once|-|TRBV19|TRBJ1-3
TGTGCCAGTAGTCCGAATTGGGGCTCTATCTCTGGAAACACCATATATTTT
CASSPNWGSISGNTIYF
>16|few|TRBD1|TRBV6-2/TRBV6-3|TRBJ1-5
TGTGCCAGCAGCCCTGAACAGGGGCTGAGCAATCAGCCCCAGCATTTT
CASSPEQGLSNQPQHF
>15|-|-|TRBV4-2|TRBJ1-1
TGTGCCAGCAGCCAAGATCTTATGGGGAACACTGAAGCTTTCTTT
CASSQDLMGNTEAFF
>17|-|TRBD2|TRBV2|TRBJ2-1
TGTGCCAGCAGTCAACAAACCGGGACTAGCTTTCTAAATGAGCAGTTCTTC
CASSQQTGTSFLNEQFF
>16|-|-|TRBV19|TRBJ1-3
TGTGCCAGTAGTCCCGAAATACAGGGCCCTGGAAACACCATATATTTT
CASSPEIQGPGNTIYF
>14|-|-|TRBV7-2|TRBJ1-6
TGTGCCAGCAGCTTAGGGGGACTGGGTTCACCCCTCCACTTT
CASSLGGLGSPLHF
>15|few|-|TRBV19|TRBJ2-5
TGTGCCGTATCAACTGACTTGGGGGGGGCGGAGACCCAGTACTTC
CAVSTDLGGAETQYF
>15|-|-|TRBV10-3|TRBJ1-3
TGTGCCATCACTAGCGAACTTAGCTCTGGAAACACCATATATTTT
CAITSELSSGNTIYF
>14|few|-|TRBV4-3|TRBJ2-3
TGCGCCAGCAGCCTTGGGGACATTACAGATACGCAGTATTTT
CASSLGDITDTQYF
>14|-|-|TRBV7-8|TRBJ2-4
TGTGCCAGCAGCTTCTCAGGGGCCAAAAACATTCAGTACTTC
CASSFSGAKNIQYF
>16|-|TRBD2|TRBV6-2/TRBV6-3|TRBJ2-3
TGTGCCAGCAGTTATAGGACTAGCGGGATGTCAGATACGCAGTATTTT
CASSYRTSGMSDTQYF
>15|-|-|TRBV7-2|TRBJ1-2
TGTGCCAGCAGTCAGGGTACAGGGATATACTATGGCTACACCTTC
CASSQGTGIYYGYTF
>14|-|-|TRBV7-2|TRBJ2-5
TGTGCCAGCAGCTTAGCGGGGGGGCTAGAGACCCAGTACTTC
CASSLAGGLETQYF
>12|-|-|TRBV12-3/TRBV12-4|TRBJ2-5
TGTGCCAGCAGGACCGATGGGGAGACCCAGTACTTC
CASRTDGETQYF
>14|-|TRBD1|TRBV10-3|TRBJ1-2
TGTGCCGCCCTTTCACAGGGGGGCGCCGTTGGCTACACCTTC
CAALSQGGAVGYTF
>15|-|-|TRBV6-5|TRBJ1-1
TGTGCCAGCAGTTACTCGACCTCGGGGAACACTGAAGCTTTCTTT
CASSYSTSGNTEAFF
>12|-|-|TRBV29-1|TRBJ2-5
TGCAGCGTGGGGGACATTGCGGAGACCCAGTACTTC
CSVGDIAETQYF
>15|-|TRBD1|TRBV30|TRBJ1-4
TGTGCCTGGAGTGTGGGACAGGGGACTAATGAAAAACTGTTTTTT
CAWSVGQGTNEKLFF
>17|-|TRBD1|TRBV5-1|TRBJ1-2
TGCGCCAGCAGCTTGTTGGCAGGGGGCAGTACGGGGTATGGCTACACCTTC
CASSLLAGGSTGYGYTF
>14|few|-|TRBV28|TRBJ2-1
TGTGCCAGCAGTAAGCCTCTCTCCTACAATGAGCAGTTCTTC
CASSKPLSYNEQFF
>15|-|-|TRBV29-1|TRBJ2-3
TGCAGCGTTGAAGAAGGGTCAGGGCGCACAGATACGCAGTATTTT
CSVEEGSGRTDTQYF
>14|-|-|TRBV25-1|TRBJ1-2
TGTGCCAGCAGTGAATTAGGGGGATACTATGGCTACACCTTC
CASSELGGYYGYTF
>14|-|-|TRBV19|TRBJ1-6
TGTGCCAGTAGTATGTCTGGATATAATTCACCCCTCCACTTT
CASSMSGYNSPLHF
>14|-|-|TRBV4-1|TRBJ2-4
TGCGCCAGCAGCCCCCGTTTAGCCAAAAACATTCAGTACTTC
CASSPRLAKNIQYF
>13|-|-|TRBV2|TRBJ1-5
TGTGCCAGCAGTGGGTACCTCAATCAGCCCCAGCATTTT
CASSGYLNQPQHF
>16|-|TRBD1|TRBV5-1|TRBJ2-1
TGCGCCAGCAGCCTGGACCCGGACAGGGACTACAATGAGCAGTTCTTC
CASSLDPDRDYNEQFF
>13|-|TRBD2|TRBV6-2/TRBV6-3|TRBJ2-1
TGTGCCAGCATCCCCGCGGGAGATAATGAGCAGTTCTTC
CASIPAGDNEQFF
>14|-|TRBD1|TRBV25-1|TRBJ1-3
TGTGCCAGCAGCTCCGACAGGGGTGGAAACACCATATATTTT
CASSSDRGGNTIYF
>14|-|TRBD1|TRBV10-3|TRBJ2-7
TGTGCCATCAGCCCCGACAGGGACGCGTCCGAGCAGTACTTC
CAISPDRDASEQYF
>15|-|TRBD1|TRBV27|TRBJ1-2
TGTGCCAGCAGTTTAAAGCCAGGGGGCGTCTATGGCTACACCTTC
CASSLKPGGVYGYTF
>15|once|TRBD1|TRBV19|TRBJ2-7
TGTGCCAGTAGTACCGGGACAGGGGGAATGTACGAGCAGTACTTC
CASSTGTGGMYEQYF
>13|-|-|TRBV29-1|TRBJ1-4
TGCAGCGTTGGTGAGACAGCCCGAGGAAAACTGTTTTTT
CSVGETARGKLFF
>13|-|-|TRBV11-2|TRBJ1-5
TGTGCCAGCAGCTTGGAGGTTAGGGAGCCCCAGCATTTT
CASSLEVREPQHF
>14|-|TRBD1|TRBV20-1|TRBJ2-7
TGCAGTGCTAGTTCGGGACAGGAGGGCTACGAGCAGTACTTC
CSASSGQEGYEQYF
>15|-|-|TRBV19|TRBJ1-5
TGTGCCACCGACCGGGCCCGAGACTCCGATCAGCCCCAGCATTTT
CATDRARDSDQPQHF
>12|-|-|TRBV7-9|TRBJ2-7
TGTGCCAGCAGCTGGGGTTCATACGAGCAGTACTTC
CASSWGSYEQYF
>14|-|-|TRBV2|TRBJ1-2
TGTGCCAGCAGGCCCTCCGTAGGGGCAGGGGGCTACACCTTC
CASRPSVGAGGYTF
>13|-|-|TRBV6-6|TRBJ1-1
TGTGCCAGCAGTCCACAACCTAACACTGAAGCTTTCTTT
CASSPQPNTEAFF
>15|-|TRBD2|TRBV4-2|TRBJ2-7
TGTGCCAGCAGCCAAGGTCTGGAGCGGGAGCAAGAGCAGTACTTC
CASSQGLEREQEQYF
>14|-|TRBD1|TRBV5-1|TRBJ2-5
TGCGCCAGCAGCTTGGGGGACAGGCAAGAGACCCAGTACTTC
CASSLGDRQETQYF